This is a list of T cell receptor beta chains from one sample in a study of cytomegalovirus exposure and HLA in healthy donors. The method was immunoSEQ multiplex PCR; TCRdb's version includes in-frame clones alone and lacks a portion of them. The data hold 100,000 or so clones, with 75% observed a single time. Sequencing was done on a sample of PBMCs. The receptor set was obtained from a man aged 40-55 years in good health and CMV-seronegative. CDR3s include the opening cysteine and the closing phenylalanine or tryptophan. Fields, in order: J gene, V gene, D gene, clone size, CDR3 DNA, CDR3 protein. A D gene is named only where the DNA matches it firmly. The size of a clone is reported for some rows only, either as once, few or many, or as a class for expanded clones.

J gene: TRBJ2-7; V gene: TRBV6-5; D gene: NA; clone size: NA; CDR3 DNA: TGTGCCAGCAGTGACAGGACCTACGAGCAGTACTTC; CDR3 protein: CASSDRTYEQYF
J gene: TRBJ1-1; V gene: TRBV19; D gene: NA; clone size: NA; CDR3 DNA: TGTGCCAGTAGTATGACCGCCCTCGGGGGCACTGAAGCTTTCTTT; CDR3 protein: CASSMTALGGTEAFF
J gene: TRBJ2-7; V gene: TRBV9; D gene: NA; clone size: NA; CDR3 DNA: TGTGCCAGCAGCCCCCGTATAGCGGAGACCTACGAGCAGTACTTC; CDR3 protein: CASSPRIAETYEQYF
J gene: TRBJ1-2; V gene: TRBV28; D gene: TRBD1; clone size: NA; CDR3 DNA: TGTGCCAGCAGTTCCCGGGACAGAGTAAGGGCCAACTATGGCTACACCTTC; CDR3 protein: CASSSRDRVRANYGYTF
J gene: TRBJ1-3; V gene: TRBV6-1; D gene: NA; clone size: NA; CDR3 DNA: TGTGCCAGCAGTGAAAATCGGGTGGGACATCTAATACCGAGCTCTGGAAACACCATATATTTT; CDR3 protein: CASSENRVGHLIPSSGNTIYF
J gene: TRBJ1-6; V gene: TRBV7-9; D gene: TRBD1; clone size: NA; CDR3 DNA: TGTGCCAGCAGCTTAGCTCTACCAGGGGGCAGTTCACCCCTCCACTTT; CDR3 protein: CASSLALPGGSSPLHF
J gene: TRBJ2-7; V gene: TRBV5-1; D gene: TRBD2; clone size: NA; CDR3 DNA: TGCGCCAGCAGCTTGGTACTAGCGGGTGCCTACGAGCAGTACTTC; CDR3 protein: CASSLVLAGAYEQYF
J gene: TRBJ1-5; V gene: TRBV5-1; D gene: NA; clone size: NA; CDR3 DNA: TGCGCCAGCAGCTTGGGGCAGTCTAGCAATCAGCCCCAGCATTTT; CDR3 protein: CASSLGQSSNQPQHF
J gene: TRBJ2-3; V gene: TRBV9; D gene: TRBD2; clone size: NA; CDR3 DNA: TGTGCCAGCACGAGACTAGCGGGGGGCACAGATACGCAGTATTTT; CDR3 protein: CASTRLAGGTDTQYF
J gene: TRBJ1-1; V gene: TRBV11-2; D gene: NA; clone size: NA; CDR3 DNA: TGTGCCAGCAGCTTAGTGGGCAGTATGAACACTGAAGCTTTCTTT; CDR3 protein: CASSLVGSMNTEAFF
J gene: TRBJ1-1; V gene: TRBV29-1; D gene: NA; clone size: NA; CDR3 DNA: TGCAGCGTCCTGGGACAACTGAACACTGAAGCTTTCTTT; CDR3 protein: CSVLGQLNTEAFF
J gene: TRBJ2-7; V gene: TRBV9; D gene: NA; clone size: NA; CDR3 DNA: TGTGCCAGCAGCGTAGGGAGTTCCGAGCAGTACTTC; CDR3 protein: CASSVGSSEQYF
J gene: TRBJ1-1; V gene: TRBV27; D gene: TRBD1; clone size: NA; CDR3 DNA: TGTGCCAGCAGTTTTCCAGGGGGGCCAAACACTGAAGCTTTCTTT; CDR3 protein: CASSFPGGPNTEAFF
J gene: TRBJ2-7; V gene: TRBV21-1; D gene: NA; clone size: NA; CDR3 DNA: TGTGCCAGCAGCCCCGGGAGGGGCCCCTACGAGCAGTACTTC; CDR3 protein: CASSPGRGPYEQYF
J gene: TRBJ2-3; V gene: TRBV5-5; D gene: NA; clone size: NA; CDR3 DNA: TGTGCCAGCAGCTTGATAGCAGATACGCAGTATTTT; CDR3 protein: CASSLIADTQYF
J gene: TRBJ2-7; V gene: TRBV2; D gene: NA; clone size: NA; CDR3 DNA: TGTGCCAGCTATGCCGACAGGAAGATAGAATACGAGCAGTACTTC; CDR3 protein: CASYADRKIEYEQYF
J gene: TRBJ2-7; V gene: TRBV2; D gene: TRBD1; clone size: once; CDR3 DNA: TGTGCCAGCAGGGGGACAGGGGAGGACTTC; CDR3 protein: CASRGTGEDF
J gene: TRBJ2-7; V gene: TRBV5-6; D gene: TRBD1; clone size: once; CDR3 DNA: TGTGCCAGCAGCAAGGACAGGGTTTCCTACGAGCAGTACTTC; CDR3 protein: CASSKDRVSYEQYF
J gene: TRBJ2-2; V gene: TRBV5-6; D gene: NA; clone size: NA; CDR3 DNA: TGTGCCAGCAGCTTGGCGGGGGTAGGTGGGACCGGGGAGCTGTTTTTT; CDR3 protein: CASSLAGVGGTGELFF